Shown below are 9 T cell receptor beta chains from a single sample sequenced in a study of T cell repertoires in cytomegalovirus infection. TCRdb processed the reads anew with MiXCR; each CDR3 protein has one entry. The table shows some 900,000 distinct CDR3 sequences, with about 31% occurring only once. These receptors have no identified antigens. Sequencing used cultured CD8+ T cells from PBMCs, obtained from culture after CMV antigen stimulation. The origin of the receptors is a human donor in good health (CMV status not recorded). Some clones in this sample may be carry-over from other donors' samples.

The rearrangement uses TRBV19 and TRBJ1-4; no clear D gene. CDR1 and CDR2 from the germline V gene are LNHDA and SQIVND (reference sequence). The germline V and J ends were trimmed by 4 bases and 7 bases, with 13 bases remaining between them. The CDR3 has 14 amino acids. CDR3 coding DNA: TGTGCCAGTAGTACTCGCGGTTCGGTTGAAAAACTGTTTTTT. Residues: CASSTRGSVEKLFF.

As to this clonotype: In this CDR3 the conserved last residue, phenylalanine or tryptophan, is missing, so a read error is likely. This sequence joins TRBV20-1 and TRBJ1-5, with D uncertain. This CDR3 comprises 16 residues. Per the germline V gene, CDR1 is DFQATT and CDR2 is SNEGSKA (reference sequence). V lost 0 bases and J lost 4, with 16 bases in between. The CDR3 protein is CSARDEVGRSNQPQHS. CDR3 DNA sequence: TGCAGTGCTAGAGATGAGGTGGGCCGGTCAAATCAGCCCCAGCATTCT.

The table lists this clonotype with a few counts. The chain recombines TRBV7-9 with TRBJ2-2; 8 bases are shared with TRBD2. V shed 8 bases, J shed 5 bases, and the junction held 7 bases outside the gene matches. From germline, CDR1 is SEHNR and CDR2 FQNEAQ (reference sequence). There are 14 residues in the CDR3. The CDR3 DNA reads TGTGCCAGCCATCTTATAGCGGGAACCGGGGAGCTGTTTTTT. Residues: CASHLIAGTGELFF.

A few counts support this clonotype. The genes are TRBV7-8 and TRBJ2-2, with TRBD1 identical over 10 bases. CDR3 length equals 16 residues. The V and J ends lost 0 bases and 3 bases, in that order; junction bases with no gene match: 1. Looked up from germline, CDR1 is SGHVS and CDR2 is FQNEAQ. The CDR3 protein is CASSLAGQGYTGELFF. DNA of the CDR3: TGTGCCAGCAGCTTAGCGGGACAGGGGTACACCGGGGAGCTGTTTTTT. The full variable domain, its missing parts supplied by reference TRBV7-8 and TRBJ2-2, is GAGVSQSPRYKVAKRGQDVALRCDPISGHVSLFWYQQALGQGPEFLTYFQNEAQLDKSGLPSDRFFAERPEGSVSTLKIQRTQQEDSAVYLCASSLAGQGYTGELFFGEGSRLTVL.

The table lists this clonotype with a count of one. The rearrangement joins TRBV28 to TRBJ2-1, with 8 bases that match TRBD1. V trimming: 7 bases; J trimming: 5 bases; junction bases outside the gene matches: 13. This CDR3 is built from 16 residues. The germline V gene has CDR1 MDHEN and CDR2 SYDVKM. The CDR3 region has the DNA TGTGCCAGCAAGGAGGGGGGCGGACAGGGTCACAATGAGCAGTTCTTC. This sequence encodes CASKEGGGQGHNEQFF.

The chain has TRBV28 and TRBJ2-3; no firm D call. The CDR3 has 15 residues. Trimming shortened V by 7 bases and J by 4 bases, and 18 bases separated the two germline ends. In germline, CDR1 is MDHEN, CDR2 SYDVKM. The CDR3 region is CASNNPQAGADTQYF. The CDR3 DNA follows: TGTGCCAGCAACAACCCTCAGGCAGGCGCAGATACGCAGTATTTT.

The genes are TRBV27 and TRBJ1-5; D is unclear. The CDR3 sequence is 15 residues long. Looked up from germline, CDR1 is MNHEY and CDR2 is SMNVEV (reference sequence). V was shortened by 4 bases and J by 5 bases, with 15 bases between the two germline ends. The CDR3 loop reads CASSSSVAADQPQHF. The CDR3 DNA follows: TGTGCCAGCAGTTCGTCTGTGGCGGCAGATCAGCCCCAGCATTTT.

This clonotype has just a few counts. The V call is TRBV4-2, the J call TRBJ1-4, with TRBD1 matching over 10 bases. CDR1 and CDR2 from the germline V gene are LGHNA and YNFKEQ. The CDR3 spans 16 residues. The junction had 9 bases not matched to a gene; V was cut back by 3 bases and J by 8 bases. CDR3 DNA sequence: TGTGCCAGCAGCCAGGGGGTACGGACAGGGGGGGAAAAACTGTTTTTT. Its translation: CASSQGVRTGGEKLFF.

For this clonotype: The junction and the germline gene differ at one end; a read error may be behind it. The chain combines TRBV5-3 with TRBJ2-2, with D perhaps assigned TRBD1 or TRBD2 (6 bases each). TRBV5-3 is known as an ORF, though its function is uncertain. This CDR3 comprises 16 residues. CDR3 nucleotides: TGTGCCAGCAGCTTAGAGGGGGGTACGGACACCGGGGAGCTGTTTTTT. Translation: CASSLEGGTDTGELFF.